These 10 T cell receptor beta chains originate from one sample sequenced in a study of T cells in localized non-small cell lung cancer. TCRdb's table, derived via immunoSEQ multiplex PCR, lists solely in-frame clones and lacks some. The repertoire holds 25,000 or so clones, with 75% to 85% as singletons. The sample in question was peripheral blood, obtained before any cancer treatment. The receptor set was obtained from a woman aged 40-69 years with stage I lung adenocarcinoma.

CDR3 loop: CASKAGVYSSTDTQYF. In DNA form, the CDR3 reads TGCGCCAGCAAAGCAGGAGTATATTCTAGCACAGATACGCAGTATTTT. The chain joins TRBV5-1 to TRBJ2-3, with D unresolved. The ends were cut back, 6 bases at V and 0 bases at J, with 17 bases in the middle. The CDR3 has 16 amino acids. CDR1 and CDR2 from the germline V gene are SGHRS and YFSETQ.

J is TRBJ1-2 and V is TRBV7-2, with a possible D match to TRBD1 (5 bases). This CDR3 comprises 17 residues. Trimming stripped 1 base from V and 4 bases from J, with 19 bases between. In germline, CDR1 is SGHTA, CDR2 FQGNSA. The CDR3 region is CASSLEVPTGSSYGYTF. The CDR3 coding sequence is TGTGCCAGCAGCTTAGAAGTGCCCACAGGTTCCTCCTATGGCTACACCTTC. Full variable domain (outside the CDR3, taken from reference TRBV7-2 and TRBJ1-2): GAGVSQSPSNKVTEKGKDVELRCDPISGHTALYWYRQSLGQGLEFLIYFQGNSAPDKSGLPSDRFSAERTGGSVSTLTIQRTQQEDSAVYLCASSLEVPTGSSYGYTFGSGTRLTVV.

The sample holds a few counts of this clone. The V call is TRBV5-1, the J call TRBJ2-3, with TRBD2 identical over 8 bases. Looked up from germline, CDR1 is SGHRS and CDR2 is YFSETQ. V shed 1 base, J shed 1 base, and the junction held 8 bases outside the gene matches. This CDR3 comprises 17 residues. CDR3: CASSLLSGAGGTDTQYF. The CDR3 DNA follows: TGCGCCAGCAGCTTGCTTAGCGGGGCGGGTGGCACAGATACGCAGTATTTT.

As DNA, the CDR3 is TGTGCCAGCAGCTTAGAGCCAGGGCGTTATGAAGCTTTCTTT. This codes for CASSLEPGRYEAFF. The chain has TRBV7-6 and TRBJ1-1, with D possibly being TRBD1 (5 bases). The CDR3 is made up of 14 amino acids. V was pared by 1 base and J by 7 bases, with 13 bases between. Germline values: CDR1 SGHVS, CDR2 FNYEAQ.

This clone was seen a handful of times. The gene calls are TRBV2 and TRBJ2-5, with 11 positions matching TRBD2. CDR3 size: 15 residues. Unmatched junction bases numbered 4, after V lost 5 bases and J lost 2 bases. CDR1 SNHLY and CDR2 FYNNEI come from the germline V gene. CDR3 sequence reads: CASSQLAGAQETQYF. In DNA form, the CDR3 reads TGTGCCAGCAGTCAACTAGCGGGGGCTCAAGAGACCCAGTACTTC.

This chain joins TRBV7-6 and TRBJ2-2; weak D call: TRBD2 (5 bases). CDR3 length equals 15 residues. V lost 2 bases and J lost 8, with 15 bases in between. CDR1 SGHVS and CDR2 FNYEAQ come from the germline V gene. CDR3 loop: CASSLYLDSPGELFF. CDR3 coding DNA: TGTGCCAGCAGCTTATACCTGGACTCACCGGGGGAGCTGTTTTTT.

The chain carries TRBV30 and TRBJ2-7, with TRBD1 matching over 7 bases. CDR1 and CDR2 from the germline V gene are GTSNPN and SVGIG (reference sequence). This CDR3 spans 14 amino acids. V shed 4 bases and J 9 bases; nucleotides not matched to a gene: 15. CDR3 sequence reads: CAWMGKGARIGQYF. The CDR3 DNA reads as TGTGCCTGGATGGGGAAGGGGGCCCGTATCGGGCAGTACTTC.

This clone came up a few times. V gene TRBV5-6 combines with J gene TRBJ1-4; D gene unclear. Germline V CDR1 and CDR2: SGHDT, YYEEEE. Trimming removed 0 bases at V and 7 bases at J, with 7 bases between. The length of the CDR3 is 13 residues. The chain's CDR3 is CASSLVAAEKLFF. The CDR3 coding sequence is TGTGCCAGCAGCTTGGTGGCAGCTGAAAAACTGTTTTTT.

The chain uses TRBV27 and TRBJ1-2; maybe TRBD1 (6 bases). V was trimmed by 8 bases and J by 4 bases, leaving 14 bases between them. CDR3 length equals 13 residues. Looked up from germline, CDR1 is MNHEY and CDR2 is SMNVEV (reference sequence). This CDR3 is CASAGGPGYGYTF. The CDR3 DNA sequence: TGTGCCAGCGCTGGGGGGCCCGGCTATGGCTACACCTTC.

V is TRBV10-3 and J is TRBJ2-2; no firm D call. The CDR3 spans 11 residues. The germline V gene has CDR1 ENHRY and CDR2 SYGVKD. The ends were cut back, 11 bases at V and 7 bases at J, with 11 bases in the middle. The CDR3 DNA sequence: TGTGCCGTGGGCCCGTTCGGGGAGCTGTTTTTT. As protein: CAVGPFGELFF.